Each of the 23 T cell receptor beta chains below was sequenced from the same sample in a study of cytomegalovirus exposure and HLA in healthy donors. Both 60 Vbeta primers and 13 Jbeta primers went into the PCR. The assay was immunoSEQ multiplex PCR, and TCRdb's table has in-frame clones only and misses some. The sample table sets out about 48,000 clones. The sample was PBMCs. The source of these receptors is a woman between 40 and 55 years old in good health and CMV-seronegative.

The chain uses TRBV29-1 and TRBJ2-1, with 9 bases identical to TRBD2. Germline lookup yields CDR1 SQVTM and CDR2 ANQGSEA. The CDR3 has 11 residues. J gave up 10 bases and V 6 bases, and 4 bases lay outside the gene matches. The chain's CDR3 is CSVGTSWEQFF. The CDR3 nucleotides read TGCAGCGTCGGGACTAGCTGGGAGCAGTTCTTC.

J is TRBJ1-2 and V is TRBV5-1, with 7 bases identical to TRBD1. This CDR3 has 14 amino acids. The germline gives CDR1 SGHRS, CDR2 YFSETQ. Trimming removed 5 bases from V and 4 bases from J; junction bases left unmatched: 8. The CDR3 sequence is CASSPTGTAYGYTF. CDR3 in DNA: TGCGCCAGCAGTCCTACCGGGACAGCCTATGGCTACACCTTC.

This sequence joins TRBV27 and TRBJ2-7, with a weak D call TRBD1 (5 bases). Trimming cost V 3 bases and J 0 bases, with 12 bases left between them. CDR1 and CDR2 (germline): MNHEY, SMNVEV (reference sequence). CDR3 length equals 15 residues. CDR3 sequence reads: CASSLVGDSSYEQYF. The CDR3 nucleotides are TGTGCCAGCAGTTTGGTTGGAGACAGCTCCTACGAGCAGTACTTC.

V is TRBV29-1 and J is TRBJ1-2, with TRBD1 as a possible D gene (5 bases). This CDR3 contains 13 residues. The germline V and J ends were trimmed by 2 bases and 6 bases, with 13 bases remaining between them. Germline loops: CDR1 SQVTM, CDR2 ANQGSEA. The CDR3 DNA sequence: TGCAGCGTTGAACCGTTGGCAGGGAATGGCTACACCTTC. This translates into CSVEPLAGNGYTF. Using reference TRBV29-1 and TRBJ1-2 for the parts outside the CDR3, the full variable domain is SAVISQKPSRDICQRGTSLTIQCQVDSQVTMMFWYRQQPGQSLTLIATANQGSEATYESGFVIDKFPISRPNLTFSTLTVSNMSPEDSSIYLCSVEPLAGNGYTFGSGTRLTVV.

CDR3 nucleotide sequence: TGTGCCAGCAGGACAGGACGCCTCTCTGGAAACACCATATATTTT. This gives the protein CASRTGRLSGNTIYF. The chain combines TRBV5-8 with TRBJ1-3; D is perhaps TRBD1 (6 bases). The CDR3 extends over 15 amino acids. The V gene's germline CDR1 is SGHTS and CDR2 YDEGEE. V was clipped by 5 bases and J by 0 bases, with 12 bases between them.

This chain uses TRBV5-1 with TRBJ2-5, with TRBD2 identical over 8 bases. The length of the CDR3 is 16 residues. The J segment lost 1 base and the V segment lost 1 base, leaving 6 bases of the junction unmatched. From germline, CDR1 is SGHRS and CDR2 YFSETQ. The CDR3 sequence: CASSLPASGPQETQYF. In DNA, the CDR3 is TGCGCCAGCAGCTTGCCGGCTAGCGGGCCCCAAGAGACCCAGTACTTC.

V usage is TRBV4-3 and J usage is TRBJ1-1; D not resolved. The ends were cut back, 0 bases at V and 9 bases at J, with 14 bases in the middle. Germline values: CDR1 LGHNA, CDR2 YSLEER. This CDR3 spans 14 amino acids. The CDR3 sequence is CASSQDRERVKAFF. CDR3 DNA sequence: TGCGCCAGCAGCCAAGATCGGGAAAGGGTAAAAGCTTTCTTT.

The V gene is TRBV28, the J gene TRBJ2-1; TRBD2 matches 8 bases. Trimming removed 6 bases from V and 8 bases from J; junction bases left unmatched: 12. Germline loops: CDR1 MDHEN, CDR2 SYDVKM. The CDR3 length is 15 residues. CDR3 nucleotides: TGTGCCAGCAGCCCGAGGAAGAGCGGGAGAGATGAGCAGTTCTTC. The encoded protein is CASSPRKSGRDEQFF.

V and J are TRBV19 and TRBJ1-5; tentative D call: TRBD1 (5 bases). The V end lost 4 bases, the J end lost 6 bases, and 13 bases lay between the germline ends. The length of the CDR3 is 14 residues. Germline values: CDR1 LNHDA, CDR2 SQIVND (reference sequence). The CDR3 DNA follows: TGTGCCAGTAGTAAGGGGCAGGGCGGTCAGCCCCAGCATTTT. Its translation is CASSKGQGGQPQHF.

The chain recombines TRBV19 with TRBJ1-5; weak D call: TRBD1 (5 bases). The CDR3 is 14 amino acids. From germline, CDR1 is LNHDA and CDR2 SQIVND (reference sequence). V dropped 1 base and J dropped 7 bases, with 11 bases sitting between them. The CDR3 loop is CASSIVTGQQPQHF. In DNA, the CDR3 is TGTGCCAGTAGTATAGTAACAGGACAACAGCCCCAGCATTTT.

The rearrangement links TRBV28 to TRBJ2-7, with D maybe TRBD2 (5 bases). Germline CDR1 MDHEN, CDR2 SYDVKM. V lost 8 bases and J 9 bases, leaving 17 bases between the germline ends. The length of the CDR3 is 12 residues. The CDR3 loop reads CASYPSGGRQYF. The CDR3 DNA reads as TGTGCCAGCTATCCCAGCGGAGGTCGGCAGTACTTC. The complete variable domain, with remaining parts taken from reference TRBV28 and TRBJ2-7, reads DVKVTQSSRYLVKRTGEKVFLECVQDMDHENMFWYRQDPGLGLRLIYFSYDVKMKEKGDIPEGYSVSREKKERFSLILESASTNQTSMYLCASYPSGGRQYFGPGTRLTVT.

The chain couples TRBV5-8 to TRBJ1-5; TRBD1 matches 9 bases. Germline V gene sequence: CDR1 SGHTS, CDR2 YDEGEE. J gave up 2 bases and V 4 bases, and 4 bases lay outside the gene matches. The CDR3 consists of 15 residues. The CDR3 here is CASSHDRGGNQPQHF. CDR3 DNA sequence: TGTGCCAGCAGCCACGACAGGGGGGGCAATCAGCCCCAGCATTTT.

V and J are TRBV6-5 and TRBJ1-1, with 8 bases identical to TRBD1. From germline, CDR1 is MNHEY and CDR2 SVGAGI. The CDR3 spans 14 residues. V dropped 6 bases and J dropped 11; count of bases not matched to a gene: 14. CDR3 protein: CASSSNRGRSVAFF. CDR3 DNA: TGTGCCAGCAGCTCCAACAGGGGGAGGTCGGTGGCTTTCTTT.

CDR3 in DNA: TGTGCCAGCAGCCAAGAAGCGAGGGCCGCCGCTAACTATGGCTACACCTTC. Protein product: CASSQEARAAANYGYTF. The chain uses TRBV4-2 and TRBJ1-2; D not certain. Germline CDR1 is LGHNA and CDR2 is YNFKEQ. This CDR3 is 17 amino acids long. The V and J ends lost 0 bases and 0 bases respectively, with 14 bases between them.

The CDR3 DNA follows: TGTGCCAGCAGAAGCGTTCCCTACGAGCAGTACTTC. Its protein is CASRSVPYEQYF. The chain is built from TRBV28 and TRBJ2-7; the D is unclear. This CDR3 contains 12 residues. Trimming removed 6 bases at V and 2 bases at J, with 8 bases between. The V gene's germline CDR1 is MDHEN and CDR2 SYDVKM. Supplemented by reference TRBV28 and TRBJ2-7, the full variable domain reads DVKVTQSSRYLVKRTGEKVFLECVQDMDHENMFWYRQDPGLGLRLIYFSYDVKMKEKGDIPEGYSVSREKKERFSLILESASTNQTSMYLCASRSVPYEQYFGPGTRLTVT.

The V and J genes are TRBV9 and TRBJ1-2, with D perhaps matching TRBD1 (6 bases). The CDR3 has 14 amino acids. Trimming left V 1 base short and J 5 bases short, with 12 bases between. Germline CDR1 is SGDLS and CDR2 is YYNGEE. CDR3 protein: CASSVQGTTYGYTF. The CDR3 DNA reads TGTGCCAGCAGCGTACAGGGGACGACTTATGGCTACACCTTC.

This rearrangement joins TRBV2 to TRBJ1-2; 10 nucleotides match TRBD1. This CDR3 spans 15 amino acids. V lost 5 bases, J lost 8 bases, and 11 bases stayed unmatched. Germline CDR1 reads SNHLY; CDR2 reads FYNNEI. The CDR3 DNA reads TGTGCCAGCAGTCCCGGGACAGGGGTCCTTAGGGGCTACACCTTC. Its translation is CASSPGTGVLRGYTF.

This chain links TRBV18 with TRBJ1-1, with TRBD1 matching over 8 bases. CDR3 size: 15 residues. Germline V gene lookup returns CDR1 KGHSH and CDR2 LQKENI. V shed 3 bases, J shed 0 bases, and the junction held 3 bases outside the gene matches. The CDR3 sequence is CASSPQTGVNTEAFF. The CDR3 DNA reads TGTGCCAGCTCACCTCAGACAGGGGTGAACACTGAAGCTTTCTTT.

This chain connects TRBV28 to TRBJ1-5; a weak D match, TRBD1 (6 bases). Per germline, CDR1 MDHEN and CDR2 SYDVKM. The CDR3 is made up of 13 amino acids. V was cut by 6 bases and J by 5 bases, with 11 bases left in between. The CDR3 loop is CASRPDSDQPQHF. CDR3 nucleotide sequence: TGTGCCAGCAGACCGGACAGTGATCAGCCCCAGCATTTT. The variable domain in full, completed from reference TRBV28 and TRBJ1-5, reads DVKVTQSSRYLVKRTGEKVFLECVQDMDHENMFWYRQDPGLGLRLIYFSYDVKMKEKGDIPEGYSVSREKKERFSLILESASTNQTSMYLCASRPDSDQPQHFGDGTRLSIL.

The rearrangement links TRBV7-2 to TRBJ2-2; D is ambiguous. The germline V gene encodes CDR1 SGHTA and CDR2 FQGNSA. Trimming left V 6 bases short and J 2 bases short, with 7 bases between. CDR3 size: 13 residues. CDR3 in DNA: TGTGCCAGCAGGCGAGAAAACACCGGGGAGCTGTTTTTT. As protein: CASRRENTGELFF.

The chain joins TRBV19 to TRBJ2-7, with 10 bases lining up with TRBD2. Germline CDR1 is LNHDA and CDR2 is SQIVND (reference sequence). V dropped 3 bases and J dropped 3; count of bases not matched to a gene: 5. The CDR3 is 15 residues long. CDR3 in amino acids: CASSMRLAGVYEQYF. The DNA of the CDR3 is TGTGCCAGTAGTATGCGGCTAGCGGGAGTCTACGAGCAGTACTTC.

CDR3 sequence reads: CAWSADRANIQYF. The CDR3 DNA is TGTGCCTGGAGTGCAGACAGGGCTAACATTCAGTACTTC. The V gene is TRBV30, the J gene TRBJ2-4; the match to TRBD1 covers 7 bases. With V trimmed by 1 base and J by 7 bases, 4 bases remained unmatched. This CDR3 comprises 13 residues. Germline CDR1 GTSNPN, CDR2 SVGIG (reference sequence).

The rearrangement uses TRBV10-1 and TRBJ2-7; TRBD2 matches at 11 bases. Germline V gene data show CDR1 as WNHNN and CDR2 as SYGVQD (reference sequence). V lost 9 bases, J lost 1 base, and 11 bases stayed unmatched. This CDR3 region has 16 residues. CDR3 sequence: CARIMTGTSGSYEQYF. The CDR3 DNA follows: TGCGCCAGGATAATGACCGGGACTAGCGGTTCCTACGAGCAGTACTTC.